A selection of T cell receptor beta chains follows, all from one sample in a study of blood T cell repertoires in COVID-19. Assay used: immunoSEQ multiplex PCR; TCRdb lists only in-frame clones, some missing. The sample yields some 190,000 clones, approximately 85% seen once. The sequenced sample was peripheral blood. The receptor set was obtained from a woman aged 55-70 years with acute or convalescent COVID-19. CDR3s include the opening cysteine and the closing phenylalanine or tryptophan. Fields, in order: D gene, clone size, J gene, V gene, CDR3 DNA, CDR3 protein. A D gene is named only where the DNA matches it firmly. Clone size, where shown, is once, few, many, or a class for clones that have expanded.

>NA|NA|TRBJ1-4|TRBV30
TGTGCCTGGAATGAGGGCCTGAGGAATGAAAAACTGTTTTTT
CAWNEGLRNEKLFF
>NA|NA|TRBJ1-3|TRBV2
TGTGCCAGCAGTTTGACGGAGGGGGGAAACACCATATATTTT
CASSLTEGGNTIYF
>NA|NA|TRBJ1-3|TRBV10-3
TGTGCCATCACTGACCCGGGACTTTCTGGAAACACCATATATTTT
CAITDPGLSGNTIYF
>TRBD2|many|TRBJ2-1|TRBV27
TGTGCCAGCAGGGGACTAGCGGGAGTTCAGGAGCAGTTCTTC
CASRGLAGVQEQFF
>NA|NA|TRBJ2-2|TRBV21-1
TGTGCCAGCAGCAAATGGGTCTCAGGGACCGGGGAGCTGTTTTTT
CASSKWVSGTGELFF
>NA|NA|TRBJ2-2|TRBV18
TGTGCCAGCTCACCCGGACATAAAACCGGGGAGCTGTTTTTT
CASSPGHKTGELFF
>NA|NA|TRBJ2-2|TRBV30
TGTGCCTGGAGTTGGGACTCCGGGGAGCTGTTTTTT
CAWSWDSGELFF
>TRBD1|NA|TRBJ1-2|TRBV11-2
TGTGCCAGCAGCTTAGTTCCACAGGGGTTCTATGGCTACACCTTC
CASSLVPQGFYGYTF
>NA|NA|TRBJ1-1|TRBV9
TGTGCCAGCAGCGTCACGGGGGGAAACACTGAAGCTTTCTTT
CASSVTGGNTEAFF
>TRBD2|NA|TRBJ2-1|TRBV7-9
TGTGCCAGCAGCTTAGTTCTAGCGGAGGTCTACAATGAGCAGTTCTTC
CASSLVLAEVYNEQFF
>NA|few|TRBJ1-6|TRBV6-2/TRBV6-3
TGTGCCAGCAGTTCCTCGGGAGTAGCGGCGAATAATTCACCCCTCCACTTT
CASSSSGVAANNSPLHF
>TRBD2|NA|TRBJ2-2|TRBV7-6
TGTGCCAGCAGCTCGGGACTAGCGGGAGACTTGAACACCGGGGAGCTGTTTTTT
CASSSGLAGDLNTGELFF
>TRBD2|NA|TRBJ2-5|TRBV6-5
TGTGCCAGTGGGTTGCGGGAGTCGGGGACCCAGTACTTC
CASGLRESGTQYF
>TRBD2|once|TRBJ2-1|TRBV29-1
TGCAGCGTGGCCCGAGGCGGGACTAGCGCCGATGAGCAGTTCTTC
CSVARGGTSADEQFF
>NA|NA|TRBJ2-1|TRBV6-6
TGTGCCAGCAGTTTCTCTGAGAATGAGCAGTTCTTC
CASSFSENEQFF
>NA|NA|TRBJ1-1|TRBV6-1
TGTGCCAGCAGTGAAACGGCGGACACTGAAGCTTTCTTT
CASSETADTEAFF
>NA|NA|TRBJ1-2|TRBV6-5
TGTGCCAGCCAACGGACAAGGGACTGGACCTATGGCTACACCTTC
CASQRTRDWTYGYTF
>TRBD1|NA|TRBJ1-2|TRBV6-6
TGTGCCAGCAGTTACGCTGGACAGGTCTATGGCTACACCTTC
CASSYAGQVYGYTF
>TRBD1|NA|TRBJ2-1|TRBV6-6
TGTGCCAGCAGTGAGACGGGGACAGGGGAGTTCTTC
CASSETGTGEFF
>TRBD1|NA|TRBJ1-1|TRBV7-3
TGTGCCAGCAGAACCGGGACAGGGAACACTGAAGCTTTCTTT
CASRTGTGNTEAFF
>NA|NA|TRBJ1-1|TRBV11-2
TGTGCCAGCAGAAGACAGATGAACACTGAAGCTTTCTTT
CASRRQMNTEAFF
>TRBD1|NA|TRBJ1-3|TRBV13
TGTGCCAGCAGCTTAGGCCCGACAGGGGCTGGAAACACCATATATTTT
CASSLGPTGAGNTIYF
>TRBD1|NA|TRBJ2-2|TRBV9
TGTGCCAGCACTCCGGGACAGGGGTATCCCGGGGAGCTGTTTTTT
CASTPGQGYPGELFF
>TRBD1|NA|TRBJ1-2|TRBV7-6
TGTGCCAGCAGCCGGGGCTTTGGGGACAGGGGTGGCTACACCTTC
CASSRGFGDRGGYTF
>TRBD2|NA|TRBJ2-1|TRBV10-3
TGTGCCATCAACGGCGGGAGGGCAAGCAATGAGCAGTTCTTC
CAINGGRASNEQFF
>NA|NA|TRBJ2-3|TRBV7-9
TGTGCCAGCAGCCCTAGGGAGCTTGCAGATACGCAGTATTTT
CASSPRELADTQYF
>TRBD2|NA|TRBJ2-5|TRBV5-1
TGCGCCAGCAGCTTGGCTGCGGGAGGCCAAGAGACCCAGTACTTC
CASSLAAGGQETQYF
>TRBD1|NA|TRBJ1-1|TRBV7-9
TGTGCCAGCAGCCCCTGGGGACAGGGGTATAGGACTGGGACTGAAGCTTTCTTT
CASSPWGQGYRTGTEAFF